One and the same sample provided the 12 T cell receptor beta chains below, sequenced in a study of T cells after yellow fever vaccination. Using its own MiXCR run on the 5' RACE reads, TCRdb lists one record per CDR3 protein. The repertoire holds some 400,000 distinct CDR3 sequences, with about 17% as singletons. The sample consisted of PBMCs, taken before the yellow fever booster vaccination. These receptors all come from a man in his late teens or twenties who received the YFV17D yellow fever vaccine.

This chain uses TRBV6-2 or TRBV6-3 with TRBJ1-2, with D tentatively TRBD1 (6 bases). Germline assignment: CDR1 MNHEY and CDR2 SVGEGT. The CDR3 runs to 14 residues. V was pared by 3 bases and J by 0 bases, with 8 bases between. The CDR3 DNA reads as TGTGCCAGCAGTTATGGACAGCCTAACTATGGCTACACCTTC. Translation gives CASSYGQPNYGYTF.

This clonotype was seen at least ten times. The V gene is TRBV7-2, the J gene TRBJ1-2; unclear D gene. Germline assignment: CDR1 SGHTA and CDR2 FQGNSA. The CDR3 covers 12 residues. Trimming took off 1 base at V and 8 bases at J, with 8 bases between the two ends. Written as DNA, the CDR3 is TGTGCCAGCAGCTTAGGCCCGGGCGGCTACACCTTC. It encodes CASSLGPGGYTF.

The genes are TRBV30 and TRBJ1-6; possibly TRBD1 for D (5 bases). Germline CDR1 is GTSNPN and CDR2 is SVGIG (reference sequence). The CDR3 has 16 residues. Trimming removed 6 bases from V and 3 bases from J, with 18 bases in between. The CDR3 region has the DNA TGTGCCTGCCCCGGGACCGAAATGGGCTATAATTCACCCCTCCACTTT. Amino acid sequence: CACPGTEMGYNSPLHF.

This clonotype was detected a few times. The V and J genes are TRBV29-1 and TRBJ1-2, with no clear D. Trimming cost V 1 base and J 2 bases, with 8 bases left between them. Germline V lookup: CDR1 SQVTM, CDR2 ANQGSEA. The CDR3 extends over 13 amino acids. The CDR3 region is CSVEGPENYGYTF. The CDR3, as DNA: TGCAGCGTTGAAGGGCCAGAAAACTATGGCTACACCTTC. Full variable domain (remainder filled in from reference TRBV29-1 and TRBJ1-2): SAVISQKPSRDICQRGTSLTIQCQVDSQVTMMFWYRQQPGQSLTLIATANQGSEATYESGFVIDKFPISRPNLTFSTLTVSNMSPEDSSIYLCSVEGPENYGYTFGSGTRLTVV.

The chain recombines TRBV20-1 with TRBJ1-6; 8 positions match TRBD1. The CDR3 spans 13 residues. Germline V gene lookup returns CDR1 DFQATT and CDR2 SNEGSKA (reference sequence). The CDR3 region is CSDRGNLASPLHF. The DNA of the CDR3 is TGCAGCGACAGGGGCAATTTGGCTTCACCCCTCCACTTT.

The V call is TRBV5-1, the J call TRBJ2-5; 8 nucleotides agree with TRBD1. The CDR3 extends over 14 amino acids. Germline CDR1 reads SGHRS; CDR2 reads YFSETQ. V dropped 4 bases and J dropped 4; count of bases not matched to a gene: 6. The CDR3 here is CASSIGQGRETQYF. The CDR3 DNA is TGCGCCAGCAGCATCGGACAGGGCCGAGAGACCCAGTACTTC. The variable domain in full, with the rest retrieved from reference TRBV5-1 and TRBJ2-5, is KAGVTQTPRYLIKTRGQQVTLSCSPISGHRSVSWYQQTPGQGLQFLFEYFSETQRNKGNFPGRFSGRQFSNSRSEMNVSTLELGDSALYLCASSIGQGRETQYFGPGTRLLVL.

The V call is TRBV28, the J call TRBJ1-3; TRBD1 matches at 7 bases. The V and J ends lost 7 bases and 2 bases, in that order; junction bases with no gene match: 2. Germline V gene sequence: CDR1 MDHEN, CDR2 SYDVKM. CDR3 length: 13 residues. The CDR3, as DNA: TGTGCCAGCAAGACAGGGCCTGGAAACACCATATATTTT. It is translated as CASKTGPGNTIYF.

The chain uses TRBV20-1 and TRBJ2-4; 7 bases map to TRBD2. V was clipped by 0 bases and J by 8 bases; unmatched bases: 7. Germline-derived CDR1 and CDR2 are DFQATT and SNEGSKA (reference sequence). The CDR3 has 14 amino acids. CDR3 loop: CSARDPSGRDIQYF. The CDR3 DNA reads TGCAGTGCTAGAGATCCTTCAGGGAGGGACATTCAGTACTTC.

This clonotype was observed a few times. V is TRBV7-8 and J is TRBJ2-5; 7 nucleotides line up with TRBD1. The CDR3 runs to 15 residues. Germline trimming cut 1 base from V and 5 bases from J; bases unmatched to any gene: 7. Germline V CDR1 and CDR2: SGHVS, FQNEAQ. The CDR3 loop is CASSLGGGGRETQYF. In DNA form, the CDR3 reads TGTGCCAGCAGCTTAGGAGGGGGCGGTCGGGAGACCCAGTACTTC.

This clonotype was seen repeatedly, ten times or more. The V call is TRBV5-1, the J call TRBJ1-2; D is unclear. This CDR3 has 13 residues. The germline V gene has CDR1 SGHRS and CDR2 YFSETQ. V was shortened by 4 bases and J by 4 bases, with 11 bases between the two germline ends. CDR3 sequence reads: CASSPRETYGYTF. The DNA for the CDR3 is TGCGCCAGCAGCCCGAGGGAGACCTATGGCTACACCTTC. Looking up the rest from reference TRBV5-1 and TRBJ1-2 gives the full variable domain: KAGVTQTPRYLIKTRGQQVTLSCSPISGHRSVSWYQQTPGQGLQFLFEYFSETQRNKGNFPGRFSGRQFSNSRSEMNVSTLELGDSALYLCASSPRETYGYTFGSGTRLTVV.

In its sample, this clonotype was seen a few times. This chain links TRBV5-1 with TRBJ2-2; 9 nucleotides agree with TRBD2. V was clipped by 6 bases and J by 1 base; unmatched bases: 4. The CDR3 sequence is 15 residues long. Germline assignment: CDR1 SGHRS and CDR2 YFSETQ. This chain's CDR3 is CASTLAGVNTGELFF. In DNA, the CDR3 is TGCGCCAGCACCTTAGCGGGGGTGAACACCGGGGAGCTGTTTTTT.

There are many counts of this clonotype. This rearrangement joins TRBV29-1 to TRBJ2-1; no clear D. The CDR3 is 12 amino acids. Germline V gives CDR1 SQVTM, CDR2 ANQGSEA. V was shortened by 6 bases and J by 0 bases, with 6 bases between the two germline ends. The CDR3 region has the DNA TGCAGCGTGGCATTCTCCTACAATGAGCAGTTCTTC. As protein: CSVAFSYNEQFF.